The 23 T cell receptor beta chains reported below all come from one sample, sequenced in a study of post-analysis software for immune sequencing data. These receptors' antigens are unknown. Study findings and constraints: Compared with controls, patients had more of five TRBV segments, including TRBV5-6, TRBV5-1 and TRBV20-1.

Unique molecular identifiers had been added to the TCR beta cDNA libraries. From the PCR reads, TCRdb called clonotypes with MiXCR, one entry per CDR3 protein. Of 750,000 to 950,000 distinct CDR3 sequences in the sample, about half were seen once. Sample: blood. These receptors were collected from a girl aged 10 to 17 with multiple sclerosis.

There are a few counts of this clonotype. The chain uses TRBV15 and TRBJ2-1, with a tentative D call TRBD2 (5 bases). V shed 5 bases and J shed 1 base, with 12 bases lying between them. CDR3 length equals 15 residues. Germline-derived CDR1 and CDR2 are LNHNV and YYDKDF (reference sequence). The CDR3 loop reads CATSAQLESYNEQFF. CDR3 bases: TGTGCCACCAGCGCCCAACTAGAATCCTACAATGAGCAGTTCTTC.

V and J are TRBV4-2 and TRBJ2-7; 11 bases agree with TRBD2. The CDR3 is 15 amino acids. Per germline, CDR1 LGHNA and CDR2 YNFKEQ. Germline trimming cut 0 bases from V and 3 bases from J; bases unmatched to any gene: 1. The CDR3 region has the DNA TGTGCCAGCAGCCAAGATACTAGCGGGAGCTACGAGCAGTACTTC. The encoded protein is CASSQDTSGSYEQYF.

Of note for this clonotype: The conserved closing phenylalanine or tryptophan is absent in this CDR3, likely reflecting a read error. This chain connects TRBV12-3 or TRBV12-4 to TRBJ2-3; D ambiguous. The CDR3 loop spans 12 amino acids. The V and J ends lost 5 bases and 5 bases respectively, with 8 bases between them. The CDR3 region is CASSPERDTQYL. The CDR3 region has the DNA TGTGCCAGCAGTCCTGAGCGAGATACGCAGTATTTA.

The chain carries TRBV5-6 and TRBJ2-5; TRBD1 or TRBD2 may be the D gene (5 bases each). Germline assignment: CDR1 SGHDT and CDR2 YYEEEE. The CDR3 is 15 amino acids. V was pared by 0 bases and J by 4 bases, with 13 bases between. CDR3: CASSLVRGRGETQYF. CDR3 nucleotide sequence: TGTGCCAGCAGCTTGGTCCGGGGTAGGGGAGAGACCCAGTACTTC.

V usage is TRBV11-2 and J usage is TRBJ2-7; D not certain. The V gene lost 4 bases and the J gene lost 4 bases, with 20 bases spanning the gap. This CDR3 region has 16 residues. Germline V CDR1 and CDR2: SGHAT, FQNNGV. This CDR3 is CASSSSRLGDPYEQYF. In DNA form, the CDR3 reads TGTGCCAGCAGCTCCTCTAGGCTTGGGGATCCTTACGAGCAGTACTTC.

This sequence joins TRBV12-5 and TRBJ1-2, with D unclear. Germline V lookup: CDR1 LGHNT, CDR2 FRNRAP. The CDR3 sequence is 11 residues long. V was pared by 4 bases and J by 7 bases, with 7 bases between. CDR3 bases: TGTGCTAGTGGTTCTGTGGGTGGCTACACCTTC. This gives the protein CASGSVGGYTF.

This rearrangement joins TRBV7-3 to TRBJ1-1; TRBD1 might be the D (5 bases). Germline V gene data show CDR1 as SGHTA and CDR2 as FQGTGA. The V end lost 5 bases, the J end lost 4 bases, and 17 bases lay between the germline ends. This CDR3 has 15 residues. CDR3 in DNA: TGTGCCAGCAGCCCCTCGGAGGGGCCGGCCACTGAAGCTTTCTTT. It codes for CASSPSEGPATEAFF.

The chain uses TRBV4-1 and TRBJ2-7; no definite D call. Trimming removed 0 bases from V and 5 bases from J, with 8 bases in between. This CDR3 has 13 residues. CDR1 MGHRA and CDR2 YSYEKL come from the germline V gene. CDR3 amino acids: CASSQDPLNEQYF. The CDR3 region has the DNA TGCGCCAGCAGCCAAGACCCCCTCAACGAGCAGTACTTC.

In this sample, this clonotype turned up a few times. The chain combines TRBV20-1 with TRBJ2-1; 11 bases align to TRBD2. There are 15 residues in the CDR3. J gave up 2 bases and V 3 bases, and 3 bases lay outside the gene matches. Germline CDR1 and CDR2: DFQATT and SNEGSKA (reference sequence). The CDR3 DNA is TGCAGTGCTAGGCCACTAGCGGGAGCCTACAATGAGCAGTTCTTC. It yields the protein CSARPLAGAYNEQFF.

The chain is built from TRBV9 and TRBJ2-7; 7 nucleotides line up with TRBD1. Germline assignment: CDR1 SGDLS and CDR2 YYNGEE. The CDR3 is 14 amino acids. V dropped 3 bases and J dropped 4; count of bases not matched to a gene: 7. The CDR3 DNA reads TGTGCCAGCAGCGCCGGACAGGTTGGGTACGAGCAGTACTTC. Translated, it gives CASSAGQVGYEQYF.

In this sample, this clonotype turned up a few times. The rearrangement joins TRBV5-1 to TRBJ1-2; D is uncertain. The CDR3 consists of 14 residues. The V end lost 0 bases, the J end lost 1 base, and 7 bases lay between the germline ends. Germline V gives CDR1 SGHRS, CDR2 YFSETQ. CDR3 sequence reads: CASSLGRINYGYTF. In nucleotides, the CDR3 is TGCGCCAGCAGCTTGGGACGGATTAACTATGGCTACACCTTC.

The chain uses TRBV2 and TRBJ2-1; D gene uncertain. With 6 bases removed from V and 0 bases from J, the gap between germline ends came to 15 bases. The CDR3 is 16 residues long. In germline, CDR1 is SNHLY, CDR2 FYNNEI. CDR3 protein: CASRPIASSSYNEQFF. The DNA for the CDR3 is TGTGCCAGCAGACCTATTGCCTCCAGCTCCTACAATGAGCAGTTCTTC.

The rearrangement joins TRBV5-1 to TRBJ2-6, with D possibly being TRBD2 (6 bases). Trimming took 4 bases from V and 0 from J, leaving 20 bases between them. Germline V lookup: CDR1 SGHRS, CDR2 YFSETQ. The CDR3 length is 19 residues. CDR3 residues: CASSMGEAALSSGANVLTF. Here the CDR3 DNA reads TGCGCCAGCAGCATGGGGGAGGCAGCCCTAAGCTCTGGGGCCAACGTCCTGACTTTC.

In its sample, this clonotype was seen a few times. The chain has TRBV29-1 and TRBJ2-3, with D possibly being TRBD1 (6 bases). Germline assignment: CDR1 SQVTM and CDR2 ANQGSEA. V gave up 2 bases and J gave up 6 bases, with 18 bases separating them. CDR3 length: 15 residues. CDR3 loop: CSVEIGGQREDTQYF. In DNA, the CDR3 is TGCAGCGTTGAAATAGGGGGACAAAGGGAGGATACGCAGTATTTT.

The chain combines TRBV7-2 with TRBJ2-5; TRBD2 is a possible D gene (6 bases). V lost 0 bases and J 5 bases, leaving 13 bases between the germline ends. CDR3 length: 15 residues. Per germline, CDR1 SGHTA and CDR2 FQGNSA. The CDR3 bases are TGTGCCAGCAGCTTAGCGTGGGACTTCTGGGAGACCCAGTACTTC. Translated: CASSLAWDFWETQYF.

This clonotype has just a few counts. The chain has TRBV6-1 and TRBJ1-6, with unresolved D. This CDR3 spans 14 amino acids. Germline CDR1 reads MNHNS; CDR2 reads SASEGT. V lost 3 bases to trimming and J lost 9 bases, with 12 bases between them. CDR3 residues: CASSEGGSGSPLHF. The CDR3 DNA is TGTGCCAGCAGTGAGGGTGGCTCCGGTTCACCCCTCCACTTT.

The chain links TRBV7-6 to TRBJ2-3, with 11 nucleotides matching TRBD2. The germline V gene has CDR1 SGHVS and CDR2 FNYEAQ. Unmatched junction bases numbered 3, after V lost 4 bases and J lost 6 bases. The CDR3 is 14 residues long. The CDR3 here is CASSSLAGGDTQYF. The CDR3 nucleotides are TGTGCCAGCAGCTCCTTAGCGGGAGGGGATACGCAGTATTTT.

V gene TRBV5-1 combines with J gene TRBJ2-5, with D possibly TRBD1 on 7 matching bases. The J call is doubtful: the DNA matches TRBJ2-7 better. The CDR3 is 14 amino acids. The V gene's germline CDR1 is SGHRS and CDR2 YFSETQ. The CDR3 protein is CASSWGIRGDEQYF. For the CDR3, the DNA is TGCGCCAGCAGCTGGGGGATCAGGGGGGACGAGCAGTACTTC.

This clonotype was counted between two and nine times. The chain joins TRBV2 to TRBJ2-7, with no clear D. V shed 8 bases and J shed 0 bases, with 11 bases lying between them. Per germline, CDR1 SNHLY and CDR2 FYNNEI. CDR3 size: 13 residues. CDR3 amino acids: CASVSMSSYEQYF. The CDR3 DNA follows: TGTGCCAGCGTTTCAATGAGCTCCTACGAGCAGTACTTC.

The chain is built from TRBV12-3 or TRBV12-4 and TRBJ2-4, with 9 bases aligning to TRBD2. The CDR3 is 21 residues long. With V trimmed by 7 bases and J by 1 base, 23 bases remained unmatched. The CDR3: CASIPPGLGSGSLSAKNIQYF. CDR3 coding DNA: TGTGCCAGCATCCCGCCTGGGTTGGGTAGCGGGAGCCTCTCGGCCAAAAACATTCAGTACTTC.

The rearrangement links TRBV11-2 to TRBJ2-1; TRBD2 aligns across 7 bases. Germline V gene data show CDR1 as SGHAT and CDR2 as FQNNGV. The CDR3 runs to 15 residues. The ends lost 1 base at V and 10 bases at J; junction bases unmatched: 10. For the CDR3, the DNA is TGTGCCAGCAGCTTAGGTAGTGGGAGGGCCTACGAGCAGTTCTTC. This encodes CASSLGSGRAYEQFF.

As for this clonotype: An end of the junction differs from the germline gene, which may be a read error. The V call is TRBV30, the J call TRBJ1-2; unclear D gene. Looked up from germline, CDR1 is GTSNPN and CDR2 is SVGIG (reference sequence). This CDR3 comprises 14 residues. CDR3 protein: CAWSLLGRNYGHTF. DNA for the CDR3: TGTGCCTGGAGTCTACTCGGCCGAAACTATGGCCACACCTTC.

This chain links TRBV5-5 with TRBJ1-6, with TRBD1 as a possible D gene (5 bases). This CDR3 has 15 residues. Per germline, CDR1 SGHKS and CDR2 YYEKEE (reference sequence). Trimming shortened V by 1 base and J by 10 bases, and 15 bases separated the two germline ends. The CDR3 sequence: CASSLNGGEGSPLHF. CDR3 DNA sequence: TGTGCCAGCAGCTTGAACGGGGGAGAGGGGTCACCCCTCCACTTT.